This T cell receptor beta chain was recovered during a study of blood T cell repertoires in COVID-19. Study in general: Acute and convalescent COVID-19 samples came from the United States, Italy and Spain. Sources were T cells, B-cell-depleted T cells, or PBMCs; the material itself was cDNA or gDNA.

The CDR3 totals 16 residues. Trimming left V 2 bases short and J 5 bases short, with 15 bases between. Germline assignment: CDR1 SGHTA and CDR2 FQGNSA. In the authors' methods: Cell counts per sample came from amplifying reference gene primers. This table comes from immunoSEQ multiplex PCR, and its TCRdb copy is limited to in-frame clones, with some not included. Clone size and V and J calls were adopted from that table, with D and trimming inferred from the DNA. The table records approximately 76,000 clones, around 83% of them present only once. This clone was recorded once. The V call is TRBV7-2, the J call TRBJ2-2, with a possible D match to TRBD2 (5 bases). The receptor was isolated from a woman aged 60-70 years with acute or convalescent COVID-19. Sequenced sample: peripheral blood. CDR3 coding DNA: TGTGCCAGCAGCTTAAGCGGTCAACGACGAACCGGGGAGCTGTTTTTT. It yields the protein CASSLSGQRRTGELFF.